This passage covers 25 T cell receptor beta chains from one sample sequenced in a study of blood T cell repertoires in COVID-19. Profiled with immunoSEQ multiplex PCR; TCRdb holds only in-frame clones, not every one. The repertoire holds about 130,000 clones, roughly 85% seen once, with around 4.1% in the top ten. Source material: peripheral blood. All receptors come from a human donor in a cohort sampled during active COVID-19.

The rearrangement joins TRBV12-3 or TRBV12-4 to TRBJ2-5, with a possible D match to TRBD1 (5 bases). Trimming stripped 6 bases from V and 5 bases from J, with 13 bases between. This CDR3 comprises 13 residues. CDR3 region: CASRKGVRETQYF. The CDR3 DNA sequence: TGTGCCAGCAGAAAAGGGGTCCGGGAGACCCAGTACTTC.

This rearrangement joins TRBV5-1 to TRBJ2-5; 8 nucleotides match TRBD1. The CDR3 has 15 amino acids. V dropped 1 base and J dropped 4; count of bases not matched to a gene: 6. The germline V gene encodes CDR1 SGHRS and CDR2 YFSETQ. Written as DNA, the CDR3 is TGCGCCAGCAGCTTGAACCAGGGGGCCGCAGAGACCCAGTACTTC. Its translation: CASSLNQGAAETQYF.

The gene calls are TRBV18 and TRBJ1-4; 10 bases fit TRBD1. This CDR3 spans 13 amino acids. With 6 bases clipped from V and 7 bases from J, the junction kept 2 bases outside the gene matches. The germline V gene encodes CDR1 KGHSH and CDR2 LQKENI. CDR3 loop: CASSRDRGEKLFF. The CDR3 nucleotides are TGTGCCAGCTCTCGGGACAGGGGTGAAAAACTGTTTTTT.

This chain links TRBV20-1 with TRBJ2-5, with a tentative D call TRBD1 (5 bases). CDR3 size: 11 residues. Germline V gene lookup returns CDR1 DFQATT and CDR2 SNEGSKA (reference sequence). The V end lost 1 base, the J end lost 7 bases, and 7 bases lay between the germline ends. The CDR3 DNA reads TGCAGTGCTAGAGTCCAGGGGACCCAGTACTTC. It translates to CSARVQGTQYF.

CDR3 amino acids: CASRRGDHSNQPQHF. The CDR3 DNA is TGTGCCAGCAGAAGAGGTGACCATAGCAATCAGCCCCAGCATTTT. V gene TRBV6-5 combines with J gene TRBJ1-5; unclear D gene. The CDR3 contains 15 residues. V lost 6 bases to trimming and J lost 0 bases, with 12 bases between them. Germline CDR1 is MNHEY and CDR2 is SVGAGI.

This clone occurred a few times. The V call is TRBV6-5, the J call TRBJ2-7; TRBD2 aligns across 8 bases. The CDR3 sequence is 15 residues long. CDR1 is MNHEY, CDR2 SVGAGI, per germline. Trimming removed 6 bases from V and 1 base from J; junction bases left unmatched: 8. CDR3 nucleotide sequence: TGTGCCAGCAGCTTAAACCGGGGGGGGTCCTACGAGCAGTACTTC. This encodes CASSLNRGGSYEQYF.

The V and J genes are TRBV5-1 and TRBJ2-3; 9 bases line up with TRBD2. Per germline, CDR1 SGHRS and CDR2 YFSETQ. V lost 6 bases, J lost 7 bases, and 15 bases stayed unmatched. The CDR3 sequence is 16 residues long. The CDR3 loop reads CASTAEVAGGRNTQYF. As DNA, the CDR3 is TGCGCCAGCACCGCCGAGGTGGCGGGGGGGAGGAATACGCAGTATTTT.

The V and J genes are TRBV24-1 and TRBJ2-3; 9 bases line up with TRBD1. J lost 7 bases, V lost 0 bases, and 7 bases had no gene match. The V gene's germline CDR1 is KGHDR and CDR2 SFDVKD. This CDR3 contains 16 residues. As DNA, the CDR3 is TGTGCCACCAGTGATTTGCGGGACAGGGACAGGAATACGCAGTATTTT. As protein: CATSDLRDRDRNTQYF.

J is TRBJ2-7 and V is TRBV6-2 or TRBV6-3; D is perhaps TRBD2 (5 bases). The CDR3 covers 12 residues. Trimming removed 6 bases from V and 6 bases from J, with 12 bases in between. Germline CDR1 is MNHEY and CDR2 is SVGEGT. For the CDR3, the DNA is TGTGCCAGCAGCCGAACTGGACTCGAGCAGTACGTC. This translates into CASSRTGLEQYV.

CDR3 region: CARSPLPPGAYEQYV. The CDR3 bases are TGTGCCAGAAGCCCGTTACCACCGGGGGCCTACGAGCAGTACGTC. The chain links TRBV5-3 to TRBJ2-7; maybe TRBD2 (6 bases). TRBV5-3 is classed as an ORF, of uncertain function. Between the trimmed V and J ends, which lost 4 bases and 2 bases, there was a span of 16 bases. This CDR3 comprises 15 residues.

This clone was found once. The chain combines TRBV5-6 with TRBJ2-7; maybe TRBD2 (6 bases). Trimming left V 3 bases short and J 5 bases short, with 15 bases between. Germline V gene sequence: CDR1 SGHDT, CDR2 YYEEEE. The CDR3 contains 14 residues. CDR3: CASSSTRLVHEQYF. In nucleotides, the CDR3 is TGTGCCAGCAGCTCTACTCGACTAGTCCACGAGCAGTACTTC.

The chain combines TRBV21-1 with TRBJ2-3; the table gives TRBD1 as D, unverified against the DNA. TRBV21-1 is a listed pseudogene. The CDR3 totals 16 residues. As DNA, the CDR3 is TGTGCCAGCAGCGATCCGGGACAAAGAGCCACAGATACGCAGTATTTT. This translates into CASSDPGQRATDTQYF.

This chain connects TRBV5-3 to TRBJ1-1, with 7 bases aligning to TRBD1. TRBV5-3 is classed as an ORF, of uncertain function. The J segment lost 0 bases and the V segment lost 4 bases, leaving 15 bases of the junction unmatched. CDR3 length: 18 residues. CDR3 residues: CARSPWFVRGSMNTEAFF. The DNA for the CDR3 is TGTGCCAGAAGCCCCTGGTTTGTCAGGGGGTCTATGAACACTGAAGCTTTCTTT.

Comments on this clone: The junction differs from germline at one of its ends, possibly a read error. V and J are TRBV10-1 and TRBJ2-1; the match to TRBD2 covers 9 bases. Germline V CDR1 and CDR2: WNHNN, SYGVQD (reference sequence). CDR3 length equals 13 residues. The CDR3 nucleotides are TGCGCCAGCAGTGAGGGGACTAGCAGAAGTAGGGTCTTC. Its translation is CASSEGTSRSRVF.

This clone was counted ten times or more. J is TRBJ1-1 and V is TRBV11-3; D possibly corresponds to TRBD1 (6 bases). The CDR3 loop spans 14 amino acids. V was pared by 3 bases and J by 2 bases, with 10 bases between. Germline V CDR1 and CDR2: SGHNT, YENEEA. The CDR3 here is CASSFTGGNTEAFF. CDR3 sequence (DNA): TGTGCCAGCAGCTTTACTGGGGGCAACACTGAAGCTTTCTTT.

CDR3 coding DNA: TGTGCCAGCAGTTACTCGTTTGACAGGTACAATGAGCAGTTCTTC. Its translation is CASSYSFDRYNEQFF. The chain is built from TRBV6-5 and TRBJ2-1; possibly TRBD1 for D (6 bases). In germline, CDR1 is MNHEY, CDR2 SVGAGI. With 0 bases removed from V and 4 bases from J, the gap between germline ends came to 10 bases. The CDR3 extends over 15 amino acids.

V gene TRBV2 combines with J gene TRBJ2-3, with TRBD2 identical over 7 bases. This CDR3 contains 15 residues. The J segment lost 1 base and the V segment lost 7 bases, leaving 8 bases of the junction unmatched. Germline V gives CDR1 SNHLY, CDR2 FYNNEI. This CDR3 reads CASTLRAGGTDTQYF. CDR3 nucleotide sequence: TGTGCCAGCACCTTACGGGCGGGAGGCACAGATACGCAGTATTTT.

The chain couples TRBV24-1 to TRBJ2-1; 11 bases are shared with TRBD2. Germline V gene sequence: CDR1 KGHDR, CDR2 SFDVKD. There are 16 residues in the CDR3. V shed 4 bases and J 7 bases; nucleotides not matched to a gene: 8. For the CDR3, the DNA is TGTGCCACCAGTGACGGGGGACTAGCGGAGACAAATGAGCAGTTCTTC. Translation gives CATSDGGLAETNEQFF.

The chain combines TRBV4-3 with TRBJ2-1, with 7 bases matching TRBD1. The V gene's germline CDR1 is LGHNA and CDR2 YSLEER. V dropped 4 bases and J dropped 1; count of bases not matched to a gene: 4. The CDR3 runs 15 residues. CDR3 residues: CASSPDRVSYNEQFF. CDR3 sequence (DNA): TGCGCCAGCAGCCCAGACAGGGTGTCCTACAATGAGCAGTTCTTC.

The table lists this clone with a few counts. The rearrangement uses TRBV6-2 or TRBV6-3 and TRBJ1-5, with 10 bases lining up with TRBD1. Trimming at V came to 5 bases and at J to 7 bases, leaving 14 bases not matched to a gene. CDR1 MNHEY and CDR2 SVGEGT come from the germline V gene. The CDR3 has 17 residues. This chain's CDR3 is CASSRISGTGVDQPQHF. The CDR3 nucleotides are TGTGCCAGCAGTCGGATTTCCGGGACAGGGGTTGACCAGCCCCAGCATTTT.

The CDR3 protein is CAISGQTFRSNYGYTF. CDR3 coding DNA: TGTGCCATCAGTGGACAGACTTTCCGCTCTAACTATGGCTACACCTTC. The chain employs TRBV10-3 and TRBJ1-2; D perhaps matches TRBD1 (5 bases). CDR1 is ENHRY, CDR2 SYGVKD, per germline. Trimming left V 4 bases short and J 0 bases short, with 15 bases between. The length of the CDR3 is 16 residues.

J is TRBJ1-6 and V is TRBV3-1 (or the pseudogene TRBV3-2); D possibly corresponds to TRBD1 (5 bases). The CDR3 contains 14 residues. V was pared by 6 bases and J by 6 bases, with 12 bases between. The germline V gene encodes CDR1 LGHDT and CDR2 YNNKEL (reference sequence). The CDR3 loop is CASSQGRGNSPLHF. For the CDR3, the DNA is TGTGCCAGCAGTCAGGGAAGGGGTAATTCACCCCTCCACTTT.

The chain recombines TRBV3-1 (or the pseudogene TRBV3-2) with TRBJ1-2, with no clear D. V shed 6 bases and J shed 3 bases, with 29 bases lying between them. Germline CDR1 and CDR2: LGHDT and YNNKEL (reference sequence). CDR3 length: 19 residues. CDR3: CASSREGSWMMERDYGYTF. CDR3 bases: TGTGCCAGCAGTCGAGAAGGCAGTTGGATGATGGAGAGGGACTATGGCTACACCTTC.

The V and J genes are TRBV3-1 (or the pseudogene TRBV3-2) and TRBJ1-4; no clear D. V was shortened by 3 bases and J by 6 bases, with 11 bases between the two germline ends. CDR3 length: 14 amino acids. CDR1 is LGHDT, CDR2 YNNKEL, per germline (reference sequence). CDR3 bases: TGTGCCAGCAGCCAGGCGGCCTCAGATGAAAAACTGTTTTTT. This sequence encodes CASSQAASDEKLFF.

The genes are TRBV5-1 and TRBJ2-5; no firm D call. The CDR3 spans 16 residues. CDR1 and CDR2 from the germline V gene are SGHRS and YFSETQ. Trimming cost V 2 bases and J 5 bases, with 19 bases left between them. CDR3 protein: CASSFRVMNSGETQYF. The CDR3 nucleotides are TGCGCCAGCAGCTTCCGAGTCATGAACAGTGGGGAGACCCAGTACTTC.